The 7 T cell receptor beta chains below all came from one sample that was sequenced in a study of cytomegalovirus exposure and HLA in healthy donors (TCRdb year 2017). Receptors were amplified or captured by the immunoSEQ multiplex PCR assay. For the multiplex PCR, a mixture combining 60 forward primers for TCR Vbeta segments and 13 reverse primers for TCR Jbeta segments was used. This is the immuneACCESS table as TCRdb keeps it, with only in-frame sequences that have V and J called. A part of the clones is gone; compared with another copy, unresolved V genes explain less than half, and the rest is unexplained. The sample has about 98,000 clones on record, about three fifths of them singletons. The ten largest clones add up to about 4.3% of the sample. The specimen sequenced was PBMCs. Receptors originate from a human donor in good health.

The chain links TRBV28 to TRBJ1-2; 7 bases are shared with TRBD1. CDR1 is MDHEN, CDR2 SYDVKM, per germline. V shed 5 bases and J 8 bases; nucleotides not matched to a gene: 20. There are 17 residues in the CDR3. CDR3 DNA sequence: TGTGCCAGCAGTCCCCCGGAGGGGGCCATTCTTCTTGGGGGCTACACCTTC. It translates to CASSPPEGAILLGGYTF.

This clone occurred a few times. The chain carries TRBV5-1 and TRBJ2-7; D perhaps matches TRBD1 (5 bases). CDR1 and CDR2 from the germline V gene are SGHRS and YFSETQ. The CDR3 sequence is 14 residues long. V shed 0 bases and J shed 6 bases, with 13 bases lying between them. Here the CDR3 reads CASSLVGQGFEQYF. CDR3 nucleotides: TGCGCCAGCAGCTTGGTAGGTCAGGGTTTCGAGCAGTACTTC.

The chain is built from TRBV6-5 and TRBJ1-1; D is undetermined. Germline V gives CDR1 MNHEY, CDR2 SVGAGI. This CDR3 spans 12 amino acids. Trimming left V 4 bases short and J 11 bases short, with 14 bases between. In DNA form, the CDR3 reads TGTGCCAGCAGTTCACAAAGTCAGGTTGCTTTCTTT. Encoded protein: CASSSQSQVAFF.

The V gene is TRBV19, the J gene TRBJ2-2, with D perhaps TRBD1 (6 bases). Germline CDR1 reads LNHDA; CDR2 reads SQIVND (reference sequence). V was pared by 9 bases and J by 4 bases, with 15 bases between. The CDR3 length is 14 residues. This chain's CDR3 is CASQHRGGTGELFF. As DNA, the CDR3 is TGTGCCAGCCAACATCGAGGGGGCACCGGGGAGCTGTTTTTT.

The rearrangement joins TRBV2 to TRBJ2-5; tentative D call: TRBD1 (5 bases). The V and J ends lost 3 bases and 7 bases respectively, with 12 bases between them. Germline values: CDR1 SNHLY, CDR2 FYNNEI. There are 13 residues in the CDR3. This CDR3 is CASSDSRRGTQYF. The CDR3 DNA is TGTGCCAGCAGTGACTCTAGAAGGGGGACCCAGTACTTC.

The gene calls are TRBV18 and TRBJ1-1; 8 nucleotides agree with TRBD1. This CDR3 contains 15 residues. Per germline, CDR1 KGHSH and CDR2 LQKENI. V lost 4 bases and J lost 0; bases outside the gene matches: 4. CDR3 protein: CASSRDRTVNTEAFF. For the CDR3, the DNA is TGTGCCAGCTCACGGGACAGGACCGTGAACACTGAAGCTTTCTTT. Looking up the rest from reference TRBV18 and TRBJ1-1 gives the full variable domain: NAGVMQNPRHLVRRRGQEARLRCSPMKGHSHVYWYRQLPEEGLKFMVYLQKENIIDESGMPKERFSAEFPKEGPSILRIQQVVRGDSAAYFCASSRDRTVNTEAFFGQGTRLTVV.

The chain has TRBV6-6 and TRBJ1-2; 7 bases match TRBD1. V shed 6 bases and J 1 base; nucleotides not matched to a gene: 8. The CDR3 runs to 15 residues. The germline V gene encodes CDR1 MNHNY and CDR2 SVGAGI (reference sequence). The CDR3 DNA reads as TGTGCCAGCAGACCGTCCAGGGGGAGTAACTATGGCTACACCTTC. Amino acid sequence: CASRPSRGSNYGYTF.